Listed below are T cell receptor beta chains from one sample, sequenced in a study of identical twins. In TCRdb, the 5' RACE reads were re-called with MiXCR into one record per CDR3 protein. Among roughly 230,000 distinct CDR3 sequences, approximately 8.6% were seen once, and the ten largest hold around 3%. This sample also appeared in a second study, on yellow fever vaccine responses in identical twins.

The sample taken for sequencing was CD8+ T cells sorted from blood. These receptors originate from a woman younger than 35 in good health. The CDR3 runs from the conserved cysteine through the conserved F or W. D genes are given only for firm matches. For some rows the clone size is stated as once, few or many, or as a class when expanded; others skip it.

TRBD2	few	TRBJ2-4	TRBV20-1	TGCAGTGCTAGGGCTACGGAAGGGCTAGCGGGAGGGCCTTTAGCCAAAAACATTCAGTACTTC	CSARATEGLAGGPLAKNIQYF
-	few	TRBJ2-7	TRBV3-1	TGTGCCAGCAGCCAAGATCCCAGTTACTCCTACGAGCAGTACTTC	CASSQDPSYSYEQYF
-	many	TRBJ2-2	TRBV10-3	TGTGCCATCAGTGAGGCAGATTCCGGGGAGCTGTTTTTT	CAISEADSGELFF
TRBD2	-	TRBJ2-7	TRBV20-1	TGCAGTGCTGGACCGGGACTAGCTGGCGAGCAGTACTTC	CSAGPGLAGEQYF
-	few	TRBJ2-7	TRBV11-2	TGTGCCAGCAGCTTGGCCCTCGTTTCCTACGAGCAGTACTTC	CASSLALVSYEQYF
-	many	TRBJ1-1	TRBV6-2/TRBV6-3	TGTGCCAGCAGTTACAGGAACACTGAAGCTTTCTTT	CASSYRNTEAFF
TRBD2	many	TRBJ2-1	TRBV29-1	TGCAGCGTTCTGGGTATAAAATCTCCGGGGGGGGGGCAGTTCTTC	CSVLGIKSPGGGQFF
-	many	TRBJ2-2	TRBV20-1	TGCAGTGCTTCTCGAGTGGCGGACGTCAACACCGGGGAGCTGTTTTTT	CSASRVADVNTGELFF
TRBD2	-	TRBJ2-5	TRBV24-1	TGTGCCACCAGACTAGCGTTAAAGACCCAGTACTTC	CATRLALKTQYF
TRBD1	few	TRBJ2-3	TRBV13	TGTGCCAGCAGCTTCGTACAGGGGGCGATACATACGCAGTATTTT	CASSFVQGAIHTQYF
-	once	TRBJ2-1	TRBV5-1	TGCGCCAGCAGCATGGCCGTTTCAAGTTCCTACAATGAGCAGTTCTTC	CASSMAVSSSYNEQFF
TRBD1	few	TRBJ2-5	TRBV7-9	TGTGCCAGCAGCCTACCCCCGGGACAGAGGGAGACCCAGTACTTC	CASSLPPGQRETQYF
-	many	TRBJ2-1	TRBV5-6	TGTGCCAGCAGCCCCAAGTCGGTGGCCAATGAGCAGTTCTTC	CASSPKSVANEQFF
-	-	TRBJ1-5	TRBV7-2	TGTGCCAGCAGCTTAGTACCGGTTGGACAGAGCAATCAGCCCCAGCATTTT	CASSLVPVGQSNQPQHF
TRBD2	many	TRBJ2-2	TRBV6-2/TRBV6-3	TGTGCCAGCAGACCGGGACTAGCGGATCTAACCGGGGAGCTGTTTTTT	CASRPGLADLTGELFF
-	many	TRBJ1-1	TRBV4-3	TGCGCCAGCCACGATGGAGGGATGCGCACTGAAGCTTTCTTT	CASHDGGMRTEAFF
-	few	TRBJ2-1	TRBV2	TGTGCCAGCAGTGATTTGCAGCCCGGCTCCTACAATGAGCAGTTCTTC	CASSDLQPGSYNEQFF
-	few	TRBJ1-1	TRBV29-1	TGCAGCGTTGTCCCAGCGGGAAACACTGAAGCTTTCTTT	CSVVPAGNTEAFF
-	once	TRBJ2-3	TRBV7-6	TGTGCCAGCAGCCCTGGCGCGAGCGGACGACACACAGATACGCAGTATTTT	CASSPGASGRHTDTQYF
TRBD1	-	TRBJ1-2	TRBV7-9	TGTGCCAGCAGCTCTACTGACAGGGAAGCTAACTATGGCTACACCTTC	CASSSTDREANYGYTF
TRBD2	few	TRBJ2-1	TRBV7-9	TGTGCCAGCAGCTCCACTAGCGGGGGGGCCCGTGAAAATGAGCAGTTCTTC	CASSSTSGGARENEQFF
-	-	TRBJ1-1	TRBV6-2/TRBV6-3	TGTGCCAGCAGTTACTCTTGGGGTACTGAAGCTTTCTTT	CASSYSWGTEAFF
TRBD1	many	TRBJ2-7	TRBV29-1	TGCAGCGTTCGGACAGGGGACCTCTACGAGCAGTACTTC	CSVRTGDLYEQYF
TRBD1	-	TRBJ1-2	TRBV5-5	TGTGCCAGCAGCATGACAGGGGGCGTCTATGGCTACACCTTC	CASSMTGGVYGYTF
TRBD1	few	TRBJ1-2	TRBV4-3	TGCGCCAGCAGCCAAGTGGGGACAGGGTTTGGCTACACCTTC	CASSQVGTGFGYTF
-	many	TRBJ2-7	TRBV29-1	TGCAGCGTTTACACTAGTTCCTACGAGCAGTACTTC	CSVYTSSYEQYF
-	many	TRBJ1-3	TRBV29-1	TGCAGCGTTGAAGTTTGGACCCAAGGTGGAAACACCATATATTTT	CSVEVWTQGGNTIYF
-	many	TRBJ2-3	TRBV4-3	TGCGCCAGCAGCCATAAAACCACGTGGTGTAGCACAGATACGCAGTATTTT	CASSHKTTWCSTDTQYF
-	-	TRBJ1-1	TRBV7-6	TGTGCCAGCAGCTTACTCCCGGGGACCCCCTCAGACACTGAAGCTTTCTTT	CASSLLPGTPSDTEAFF
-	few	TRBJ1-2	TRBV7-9	TGTGCCAGCAGCTCCGAGGACAGCATTTATAACTATGGCTACACCTTC	CASSSEDSIYNYGYTF
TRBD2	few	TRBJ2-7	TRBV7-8	TGTGCCAGCAGCGTCGAACTAGCGGGAGATTACTACGAGCAGTACTTC	CASSVELAGDYYEQYF
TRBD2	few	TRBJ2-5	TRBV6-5	TGTGCCAGCAGGTACCGGGAGGCGACTCTCCAAGAGACCCAGTACTTC	CASRYREATLQETQYF
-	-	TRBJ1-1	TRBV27	TGTGCCAGCAGTTTCCCGGGGCTAGATGAAGCTTTCTTT	CASSFPGLDEAFF
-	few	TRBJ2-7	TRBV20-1	TGCAGTACCGGGGACACAGCCTACGAGCAGTACTTC	CSTGDTAYEQYF
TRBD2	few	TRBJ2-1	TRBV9	TGTGCCAGCAGCGTGGAGCGGGGGGCCGACAATGAGCAGTTCTTC	CASSVERGADNEQFF
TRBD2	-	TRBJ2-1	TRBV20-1	TGCTGTGCTAGAGGGGTAGCGGGAGCGTCCTACAATGAGCAGTTCTTC	CCARGVAGASYNEQFF
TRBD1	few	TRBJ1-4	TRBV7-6	TGTGCCAGCAGCTTTGGGACAGGGCCTGAAAAACTGTTTTTT	CASSFGTGPEKLFF
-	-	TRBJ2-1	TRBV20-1	TGCAGTGCCAAGACTTCGAGGGAATGGCCCTTC	CSAKTSREWPF
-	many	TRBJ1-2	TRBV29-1	TGCAGCGTTGAATCGGACACGAACTATGGCTACACCTTC	CSVESDTNYGYTF
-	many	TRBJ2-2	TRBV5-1	TGCGCCAGCAGCTTTGACCAGCGGGTTGTCACCGGGGAGCTGTTTTTT	CASSFDQRVVTGELFF
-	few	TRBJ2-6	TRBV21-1	TGTGCCAGCAGCGCAGGGGAGGTAACAGGGGCCAACGTCCTGACTTTC	CASSAGEVTGANVLTF
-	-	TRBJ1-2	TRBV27	TGTGCCAGCAGTTTAGGATCAGGGGCCATATCTAACTATGGCTACACCTTC	CASSLGSGAISNYGYTF
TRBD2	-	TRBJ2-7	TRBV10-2	TGCGCCAGCAGTGATGGACTAGTGAACGAGCAGTACTTC	CASSDGLVNEQYF
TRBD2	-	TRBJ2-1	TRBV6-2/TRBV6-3	TGTGCCAGCAGTTATTCCGGGACTAGCGGTCCCGGTGAGCAGTTCTTC	CASSYSGTSGPGEQFF
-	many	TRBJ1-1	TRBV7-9	TGTGCCAGCAGCTTAAGGTCCACCCAAGCTTTCTTT	CASSLRSTQAFF
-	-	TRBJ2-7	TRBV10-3	TGTGCCATCCGGGACCCCTACGAGCAGTACTTC	CAIRDPYEQYF